The rows below give T cell receptor beta chains drawn from one sample of a study of T cells in Graves' hyperthyroidism and ophthalmopathy. One entry per CDR3 protein results from TCRdb running MiXCR on the multiplex PCR reads. The sample holds 250,000 to 300,000 distinct CDR3 sequences, approximately 19% seen once. Sequenced input: blood. These receptor sequences come from a man in his forties or fifties with Graves' ophthalmopathy. Each CDR3 is given with its conserved first and last residue. D genes are given only for firm matches. Clone size appears in some rows only: once, few, many, or a class for an expanded clone.

16 TRBJ2-7 TRBV29-1 NA NA CSVTPGPSRKGYEQYF TGCAGCGTCACTCCGGGGCCCTCCCGGAAGGGCTACGAGCAGTACTTC
14 TRBJ1-1 TRBV10-3 NA NA CAISESGKATEAFF TGTGCCATCAGTGAGTCAGGGAAAGCCACTGAAGCTTTCTTT
14 TRBJ1-1 TRBV7-9 NA NA CASSLGSLFTGAFF TGTGCCAGCAGCTTAGGATCTCTCTTCACGGGAGCTTTCTTT
13 TRBJ2-1 TRBV24-1 NA NA CATSAGAGYEQFF TGTGCCACCAGTGCCGGGGCGGGTTACGAGCAGTTCTTC
14 TRBJ2-7 TRBV18 NA NA CASGGRERSYEQYF TGTGCCAGCGGGGGCAGAGAGCGCTCCTACGAGCAGTACTTC
14 TRBJ2-1 TRBV6-1 NA TRBD1 CASWTGSSYNEQFF TGTGCCAGCTGGACAGGGAGCTCCTACAATGAGCAGTTCTTC
14 TRBJ2-2 TRBV11-3 few TRBD1 CASSLRGGNEELFF TGTGCCAGCAGCTTACGAGGGGGCAACGAGGAGCTGTTTTTT
12 TRBJ1-2 TRBV4-1 few NA CASSRSGYGYTF TGCGCCAGCAGCCGATCAGGGTATGGCTACACCTTC
16 TRBJ2-5 TRBV14 many NA CASSQGLNRPRETQYF TGTGCCAGCAGCCAGGGACTGAATCGTCCGAGGGAGACCCAGTACTTC
17 TRBJ1-4 TRBV5-6 NA NA CASSLYRDGGTNEKLFF TGTGCCAGCAGCTTGTATAGGGACGGGGGAACTAATGAAAAACTGTTTTTT
15 TRBJ2-7 TRBV3-1 many NA CASSRGDGSSYEQYF TGTGCCAGCAGCCGTGGGGACGGGAGCTCCTACGAGCAGTACTTC
11 TRBJ1-1 TRBV11-2 many NA CASSVLTEAFF TGTGCCAGCAGCGTACTGACTGAAGCTTTCTTT
16 TRBJ2-1 TRBV13 NA TRBD2 CASSSSSGLSYNEQFF TGTGCCAGCAGCTCTAGTAGCGGGCTCTCCTACAATGAGCAGTTCTTC
11 TRBJ2-1 TRBV2 many NA CASSYGDEQFF TGTGCCAGCAGTTATGGAGATGAGCAGTTCTTC
13 TRBJ1-5 TRBV6-1 few TRBD1 CASSNTGEQPQHF TGTGCCAGCAGTAACACAGGGGAACAGCCCCAGCATTTT
15 TRBJ2-7 TRBV5-1 NA TRBD2 CASSFSGRPGYEQYF TGCGCCAGCAGCTTTAGCGGGAGGCCAGGCTACGAGCAGTACTTC
15 TRBJ2-7 TRBV12-3/TRBV12-4 few NA CASSRGGGQIYEQYF TGTGCCAGCAGCCGGGGGGGGGGACAGATCTACGAGCAGTACTTC
13 TRBJ1-2 TRBV20-1 many NA CSAWLGRNYGYTF TGCAGTGCTTGGTTAGGCAGGAACTATGGCTACACCTTC
16 TRBJ2-1 TRBV4-1 few NA CASSQDGRGRGNEQFF TGCGCCAGCAGCCAAGATGGGAGGGGGCGAGGGAATGAGCAGTTCTTC
15 TRBJ1-1 TRBV5-6 many NA CASSLAPHMNTEAFF TGTGCCAGCAGCTTGGCGCCGCACATGAACACTGAAGCTTTCTTT
14 TRBJ2-7 TRBV27 NA NA CASSPQGRGYEQYF TGTGCCAGCAGTCCTCAGGGTAGGGGCTACGAGCAGTACTTC
14 TRBJ2-7 TRBV5-1 many TRBD1 CASSRTGGDYEQYF TGCGCCAGCAGCCGGACAGGGGGTGACTACGAGCAGTACTTC